These 6 T cell receptor beta chains were all obtained from the same sample, sequenced in a study of human T cells and chemical hapten exposure. Time point indicated: patch test 1, 2 weeks after DPC sensitization. The treatment: therapeutic diphenylcyclopropenone sensitization with weekly scalp DPC. A single record per CDR3 protein comes from TCRdb applying MiXCR to the RACE reads. The sample lists more than 65,000 distinct CDR3 sequences; 30% to 35% were seen once. The sequenced sample was whole blood, obtained in connection with sensitization to the hapten diphenylcyclopropenone (DPC). The receptor set was obtained from a man aged 35 to 55 with alopecia areata. Some clones in this sample may be carry-over from other donors' samples.

This clonotype was detected only once. The CDR3 bases are TGTGCCAGTAGTATAGAAGCTCCAGGGAGCTCTGGGGCCAACGTCCTGACTTTC. The encoded protein is CASSIEAPGSSGANVLTF. The chain carries TRBV19 and TRBJ2-6; the D call may be TRBD1 or TRBD2 (5 bases each). The V and J ends lost 0 bases and 0 bases respectively, with 12 bases between them. Germline V lookup: CDR1 LNHDA, CDR2 SQIVND (reference sequence). The length of the CDR3 is 18 residues.

This clonotype was recorded a few times. The chain is built from TRBV14 and TRBJ2-2; 7 nucleotides line up with TRBD1. Germline CDR1 SGHDN, CDR2 FVKESK. J lost 3 bases, V lost 4 bases, and 2 bases had no gene match. The CDR3 is made up of 14 amino acids. The CDR3 nucleotides are TGTGCCAGCAGCCGGGACAGATACACCGGGGAGCTGTTTTTT. It translates to CASSRDRYTGELFF.

This sequence joins TRBV9 and TRBJ1-2, with D uncertain. The CDR3 is made up of 13 amino acids. CDR1 and CDR2 from the germline V gene are SGDLS and YYNGEE. V lost 0 bases and J lost 7, with 10 bases in between. The chain's CDR3 is CASSVGTVGGYTF. CDR3 coding DNA: TGTGCCAGCAGCGTAGGTACGGTTGGTGGCTACACCTTC. Complete variable domain (other parts from reference TRBV9 and TRBJ1-2): DSGVTQTPKHLITATGQRVTLRCSPRSGDLSVYWYQQSLDQGLQFLIQYYNGEERAKGNILERFSAQQFPDLHSELNLSSLELGDSALYFCASSVGTVGGYTFGSGTRLTVV.

The chain couples TRBV3-1 to TRBJ2-3; D is unclear. Germline loops: CDR1 LGHDT, CDR2 YNNKEL (reference sequence). V was clipped by 0 bases and J by 1 base, with 8 bases between them. The CDR3 has 15 amino acids. The CDR3 DNA reads TGTGCCAGCAGCCAAGATCCGACCGGCACAGATACGCAGTATTTT. This encodes CASSQDPTGTDTQYF.

V is TRBV23-1 and J is TRBJ2-3; the D gene is possibly TRBD2 (6 bases). TRBV23-1 is given ORF status, its function remaining uncertain. This CDR3 is 15 amino acids long. The V end lost 7 bases, the J end lost 4 bases, and 18 bases lay between the germline ends. The CDR3 loop reads CASIMGGGHADTQYF. CDR3 coding DNA: TGCGCCAGCATCATGGGGGGTGGACACGCAGATACGCAGTATTTT.

CDR3 DNA sequence: TGTGCCAGCAGCTCCACTGCCGGGACTCGCGCTAGGCAGTACTTC. Its translation: CASSSTAGTRARQYF. V is TRBV7-2 and J is TRBJ2-7, with D maybe TRBD2 (6 bases). Trimming left V 4 bases short and J 9 bases short, with 22 bases between. The CDR3 runs 15 residues. Germline V gene sequence: CDR1 SGHTA, CDR2 FQGNSA.